The entry below gives a single T cell receptor (beta chain) sequence along with its context. What it binds is not known. The sample is drawn from a study of molecular identifiers for immune sequencing clone quantification. Study summary: Four of five RNA aliquots from roughly 21,000 or 96,000 naive CD8 T cells were sequenced.

A CD8+CD4-CCR7+CD45RA+ gate was used to sort naive CD8 T cells. Library preparation followed earlier protocols using designated TCR primers. MiXCR was run by TCRdb on the PCR reads, yielding one entry per CDR3 protein. The repertoire has hundreds of thousands of distinct CDR3 sequences, approximately 20% of them found once; the top ten carry 0.7% to 1%. General study findings and limits: Clones above 20 RNA copies contained over 97% of effector molecules but under 1% of naive ones.

V shed 6 bases and J shed 2 bases, with 16 bases lying between them. In germline, CDR1 is MDHEN, CDR2 SYDVKM. This CDR3 is built from 16 residues. This clonotype originated in a human donor in good health. Some libraries in this study had Jurkat cell RNA spiked in. Specimen: naive CD8+ T cells from blood, with Jurkat cell RNA spiked in. Subset defined: FACS-sorted CD8+CD4-CCR7+CD45RA+ naive T cells. This chain connects TRBV28 to TRBJ2-2, with D perhaps matching TRBD2 (6 bases). For the CDR3, the DNA is TGTGCCAGCAGGTTACCGGGACTCCCAAACACCGGGGAGCTGTTTTTT. Residues: CASRLPGLPNTGELFF.